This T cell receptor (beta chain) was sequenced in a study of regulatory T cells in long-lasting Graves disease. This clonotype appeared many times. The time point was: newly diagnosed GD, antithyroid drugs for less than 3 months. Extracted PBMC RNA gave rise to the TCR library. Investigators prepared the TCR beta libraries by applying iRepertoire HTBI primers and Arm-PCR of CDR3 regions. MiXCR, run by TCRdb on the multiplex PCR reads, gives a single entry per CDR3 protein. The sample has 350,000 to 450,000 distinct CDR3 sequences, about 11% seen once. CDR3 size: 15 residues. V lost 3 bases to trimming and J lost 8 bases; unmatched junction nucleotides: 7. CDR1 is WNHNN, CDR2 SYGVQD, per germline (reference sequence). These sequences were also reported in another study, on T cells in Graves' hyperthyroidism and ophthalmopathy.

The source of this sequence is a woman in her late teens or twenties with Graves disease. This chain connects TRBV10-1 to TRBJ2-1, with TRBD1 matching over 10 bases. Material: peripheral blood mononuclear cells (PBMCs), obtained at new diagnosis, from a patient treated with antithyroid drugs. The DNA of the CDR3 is TGCGCCAGCAGTGACGGGACAGGGGACTCAGATGAGCAGTTCTTC. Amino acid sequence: CASSDGTGDSDEQFF.